The subject of this entry is one TCR beta chain. Its target is not known. The sample originates from a study of cytomegalovirus exposure and HLA in healthy donors. About the study: Among several hundred genotyped donors, around 81% fell in the Caucasian-associated ancestry cluster. Study-wide results and limits: In an earlier analysis, in some 500 donors, most V segments appeared productive either ~90% or ~30% of the time. The analysis excluded some indistinguishable V segments, including TRBV6-2 and TRBV6-3. Sequencing likely produced, as an artifact, a cluster of highly shared sequence variants.

This CDR3 region has 17 residues. Germline V gives CDR1 SGHRS, CDR2 YFSETQ. V dropped 4 bases and J dropped 0; count of bases not matched to a gene: 11. The PCR ran on 60 Vbeta and 13 Jbeta primers. Clones were read by immunoSEQ multiplex PCR, and TCRdb kept only the in-frame ones, dropping some. The table lists about 190,000 clones, more than 60% of them singletons. Specimen: PBMCs. The gene calls are TRBV5-1 and TRBJ2-5; 8 bases fit TRBD1. This TCR derives from a young woman in good health and CMV-seropositive. CDR3 sequence (DNA): TGCGCCAGCAGCCCCGGGGACAGGTTAGGGGACCAAGAGACCCAGTACTTC. Its protein product is CASSPGDRLGDQETQYF.